These T cell receptor beta chains were read from a single sample in a study of blood T cell repertoires in COVID-19. The method was immunoSEQ multiplex PCR; TCRdb's version includes in-frame clones alone and lacks a portion of them. The sample records about 58,000 clones, around nine tenths being singletons. The specimen was peripheral blood. These receptors all stem from a woman in her 70s with active COVID-19. The CDR3 runs from the conserved cysteine through the conserved F or W. Each record gives: J gene, D gene, V gene, clone size, CDR3 protein, CDR3 DNA. D genes are given only for firm matches. Clone size is stated in some rows and not others, as once, few, many or a class when expanded.

j_gene: TRBJ2-3; d_gene: .; v_gene: TRBV9; abundance: once; CDR3aa: CASSEREPDTQYF; CDR3nt: TGTGCCAGCAGCGAGAGGGAGCCGGATACGCAGTATTTT
j_gene: TRBJ2-1; d_gene: TRBD2; v_gene: TRBV18; abundance: .; CDR3aa: CASSPRAGGRLDEQFF; CDR3nt: TGTGCCAGCTCACCACGTGCGGGAGGTCGTTTGGATGAGCAGTTCTTC
j_gene: TRBJ2-1; d_gene: TRBD2; v_gene: TRBV10-3; abundance: few; CDR3aa: CAAGTSGYNEQFF; CDR3nt: TGTGCCGCCGGGACTAGCGGATACAATGAGCAGTTCTTC
j_gene: TRBJ2-7; d_gene: .; v_gene: TRBV5-5; abundance: .; CDR3aa: CASSFPGTYEQYF; CDR3nt: TGTGCCAGCAGCTTCCCGGGAACGTACGAGCAGTACTTC
j_gene: TRBJ1-6; d_gene: TRBD1; v_gene: TRBV5-6; abundance: .; CDR3aa: CASRRGLGQKEGINSPLHF; CDR3nt: TGTGCCAGCAGACGAGGGTTGGGACAGAAGGAAGGGATTAATTCACCCCTCCACTTT
j_gene: TRBJ2-1; d_gene: TRBD2; v_gene: TRBV28; abundance: .; CDR3aa: CAGRESGGNEQFF; CDR3nt: TGTGCCGGGAGGGAGTCCGGGGGCAATGAGCAGTTCTTC
j_gene: TRBJ2-7; d_gene: .; v_gene: TRBV1; abundance: .; CDR3aa: CTSSQDGCPLYF; CDR3nt: TGCACCAGCAGCCAAGATGGCTGTCCCCTTTACTTC
j_gene: TRBJ1-2; d_gene: .; v_gene: TRBV7-9; abundance: few; CDR3aa: CASRQGRANYGYTF; CDR3nt: TGTGCCAGCAGACAGGGCCGCGCAAACTATGGCTACACCTTC
j_gene: TRBJ2-7; d_gene: TRBD1; v_gene: TRBV6-5; abundance: .; CDR3aa: CAINPGTGGYEQYF; CDR3nt: TGTGCCATAAACCCCGGGACAGGGGGCTACGAGCAGTACTTC
j_gene: TRBJ2-7; d_gene: TRBD2; v_gene: TRBV11-2; abundance: .; CDR3aa: CASSLVGGRDGEQYF; CDR3nt: TGTGCCAGCAGCTTAGTCGGCGGGAGGGACGGCGAGCAGTACTTC
j_gene: TRBJ2-2; d_gene: .; v_gene: TRBV11-2; abundance: .; CDR3aa: CASSLVSGERTGELFF; CDR3nt: TGTGCCAGCAGCTTAGTGTCAGGGGAACGGACCGGGGAGCTGTTTTTT
j_gene: TRBJ1-1; d_gene: .; v_gene: TRBV27; abundance: .; CDR3aa: CATLDRNTEAFF; CDR3nt: TGTGCCACCCTAGACCGAAACACTGAAGCTTTCTTT
j_gene: TRBJ2-1; d_gene: TRBD2; v_gene: TRBV5-4; abundance: .; CDR3aa: CASGRAGAASYNEQFF; CDR3nt: TGTGCCAGCGGAAGAGCGGGAGCCGCCTCCTACAATGAGCAGTTCTTC
j_gene: TRBJ1-1; d_gene: .; v_gene: TRBV14; abundance: .; CDR3aa: CASSYHSRGTEAFF; CDR3nt: TGTGCCAGCAGCTACCACTCGAGGGGGACTGAAGCTTTCTTT
j_gene: TRBJ1-5; d_gene: TRBD1; v_gene: TRBV2; abundance: .; CDR3aa: CASSGTGGRQPQHF; CDR3nt: TGTGCCAGCAGCGGGACAGGGGGTCGACAGCCCCAGCATTTT
j_gene: TRBJ2-2; d_gene: TRBD2; v_gene: TRBV10-1; abundance: .; CDR3aa: CASSEILAGETGELFF; CDR3nt: TGCGCCAGCAGTGAGATACTAGCGGGAGAAACCGGGGAGCTGTTTTTT
j_gene: TRBJ1-1; d_gene: .; v_gene: TRBV6-5; abundance: once; CDR3aa: CASSYSGESVTEAFF; CDR3nt: TGTGCCAGCAGTTACTCCGGGGAGTCGGTCACTGAAGCTTTCTTT
j_gene: TRBJ2-3; d_gene: .; v_gene: TRBV11-1; abundance: .; CDR3aa: CASSFPDYSSTDTQYF; CDR3nt: TGTGCCAGCAGCTTCCCGGACTACTCTAGCACAGATACGCAGTATTTT
j_gene: TRBJ1-6; d_gene: .; v_gene: TRBV6-5; abundance: .; CDR3aa: CASRSLGGNSPLHF; CDR3nt: TGTGCCAGCAGAAGCTTAGGAGGCAATTCACCCCTCCACTTT
j_gene: TRBJ2-7; d_gene: .; v_gene: TRBV3-1/TRBV3-2; abundance: .; CDR3aa: CASSQKPYEQYF; CDR3nt: TGTGCCAGCAGCCAAAAGCCCTACGAGCAGTACTTC
j_gene: TRBJ2-2; d_gene: TRBD1; v_gene: TRBV7-3; abundance: .; CDR3aa: CASSLTGQANTGELFF; CDR3nt: TGTGCCAGCAGCTTAACGGGACAGGCTAACACCGGGGAGCTGTTTTTT
j_gene: TRBJ2-1; d_gene: TRBD2; v_gene: TRBV7-9; abundance: .; CDR3aa: CASSFTGTSGSHEQFF; CDR3nt: TGTGCCAGCAGCTTTACGGGGACTAGCGGGAGCCATGAGCAGTTCTTC
j_gene: TRBJ1-2; d_gene: TRBD1; v_gene: TRBV5-4; abundance: .; CDR3aa: CASSPRGRGDGYTF; CDR3nt: TGTGCCAGCAGTCCCAGGGGGCGAGGTGATGGCTACACCTTC
j_gene: TRBJ1-1; d_gene: .; v_gene: TRBV19; abundance: .; CDR3aa: CASSIVGGRGEAFF; CDR3nt: TGTGCCAGTAGTATTGTGGGGGGGCGCGGTGAAGCTTTCTTT
j_gene: TRBJ2-1; d_gene: TRBD2; v_gene: TRBV9; abundance: .; CDR3aa: CASSDSGRAYNEQFF; CDR3nt: TGTGCCAGCAGCGATAGCGGGAGGGCCTACAATGAGCAGTTCTTC
j_gene: TRBJ2-2; d_gene: TRBD2; v_gene: TRBV11-3; abundance: .; CDR3aa: CASTLAGGDGELFF; CDR3nt: TGTGCCAGTACGCTAGCGGGAGGAGACGGGGAGCTGTTTTTT
j_gene: TRBJ1-1; d_gene: TRBD1; v_gene: TRBV2; abundance: .; CDR3aa: CASRFLTGDSEAFF; CDR3nt: TGTGCCAGCAGGTTCTTGACAGGGGATAGTGAAGCTTTCTTT
j_gene: TRBJ2-5; d_gene: .; v_gene: TRBV10-1; abundance: .; CDR3aa: CASSEGGVEETQYF; CDR3nt: TGCGCCAGCAGTGAAGGGGGAGTAGAGGAGACCCAGTACTTC
j_gene: TRBJ2-3; d_gene: .; v_gene: TRBV5-4; abundance: .; CDR3aa: CASSFGGDQPDTQYF; CDR3nt: TGTGCCAGCAGCTTCGGAGGGGACCAGCCAGATACGCAGTATTTT
j_gene: TRBJ1-2; d_gene: TRBD1; v_gene: TRBV25-1; abundance: .; CDR3aa: CASSTRTGLGYTF; CDR3nt: TGTGCCAGCAGTACCCGGACAGGGCTTGGCTACACCTTC